This T cell receptor (beta chain) was profiled in a study of blood T cell repertoires in COVID-19. Study-wide background: Material from acute and convalescent COVID-19 was sourced from the United States, Italy and Spain. T cells, B-cell-depleted T cells, or PBMCs provided the cDNA or gDNA that served as material.

In the original workflow: The assay estimated nucleated cells by amplifying reference gene primers. This table comes from immunoSEQ multiplex PCR, and its TCRdb copy is limited to in-frame clones, with some not included. The V and J calls and clone size come from that table; D and trimming were worked out from the DNA. Of some 240,000 clones listed, roughly 76% are singletons. There are 15 residues in the CDR3. Germline loops: CDR1 LGHDT, CDR2 YNNKEL (reference sequence). The germline V and J ends were trimmed by 1 base and 1 base, with 7 bases remaining between them. Seattle patients were enrolled while actively infected and followed longitudinally.

The rearrangement joins TRBV3-1 (or the pseudogene TRBV3-2) to TRBJ2-2; D gene uncertain. Source material: peripheral blood. This clonotype was sampled from a woman older than 75 with COVID-19, enrolled during active disease. The CDR3 DNA is TGTGCCAGCAGCCAAGCCCAGCGGAACACCGGGGAGCTGTTTTTT. Its translation is CASSQAQRNTGELFF.